Each of the 8 T cell receptor beta chains below was sequenced from the same sample in a study of beta chain features in type 1 diabetes. Their specific antigens are unknown. The whole isolated RNA underwent reverse transcription, so sequencing captured expressed TCRB transcripts. The table came from immunoSEQ multiplex PCR; TCRdb's copy has only in-frame clones and leaves some out. The sample yields nearly 350,000 clones, around 9% seen once. Overall study results and limits: Shortening that was moderate but significant affected the TCRB CDR3s of Type 1 diabetes patients in all four CD4+ subsets.

Sequenced: central memory CD4+ T cells from blood. Source of these receptors: a man aged 30-40 years with type 1 diabetes.

This clone has just a few counts. The chain carries TRBV2 and TRBJ2-3; 9 positions agree with TRBD1. There are 17 residues in the CDR3. The ends lost 7 bases at V and 0 bases at J; junction bases unmatched: 11. Per the germline V gene, CDR1 is SNHLY and CDR2 is FYNNEI. The CDR3 coding sequence is TGTGCCAGCAAGTGGACAGGGGAGACCCTAAGCACAGATACGCAGTATTTT. Protein product: CASKWTGETLSTDTQYF.

This clone was observed at least ten times. The V and J genes are TRBV7-9 and TRBJ1-1; D not resolved. There are 15 residues in the CDR3. Trimming cost V 5 bases and J 0 bases, with 13 bases left between them. Germline V gene sequence: CDR1 SEHNR, CDR2 FQNEAQ (reference sequence). The CDR3 spells CASSGRLGMNTEAFF. CDR3 nucleotide sequence: TGTGCCAGCAGCGGGCGTTTGGGGATGAACACTGAAGCTTTCTTT.

The chain employs TRBV5-1 and TRBJ2-7; TRBD1 is a possible D gene (7 bases). The V end lost 4 bases, the J end lost 0 bases, and 14 bases lay between the germline ends. The germline V gene has CDR1 SGHRS and CDR2 YFSETQ. This CDR3 has 15 amino acids. The CDR3 DNA follows: TGCGCCAGCAGCCGGAGGGGACAGAGCTCCTACGAGCAGTACTTC. The encoded protein is CASSRRGQSSYEQYF.

The DNA of the CDR3 is TGTGCCAGCAGCTTAGTCGTCATTCGATCGAACACTGAAGCTTTCTTT. Translating gives CASSLVVIRSNTEAFF. The J gene is TRBJ1-1, the V gene TRBV7-2, with D unresolved. The ends were cut back, 1 base at V and 1 base at J, with 13 bases in the middle. This CDR3 is built from 16 residues. Germline V gives CDR1 SGHTA, CDR2 FQGNSA.

This sequence joins TRBV2 and TRBJ1-4; D remains unclear. The CDR3 runs to 15 residues. The germline CDR1 and CDR2 sequences are SNHLY and FYNNEI. V dropped 6 bases and J dropped 8 bases, with 19 bases sitting between them. The DNA of the CDR3 is TGTGCCAGCAGCGTGACCCAAGGAGGCGGGGAAAAACTGTTTTTT. Translation gives CASSVTQGGGEKLFF.

This sequence joins TRBV4-1 and TRBJ2-5; 11 nucleotides align to TRBD2. From germline, CDR1 is MGHRA and CDR2 YSYEKL. V lost 7 bases, J lost 0 bases, and 4 bases stayed unmatched. This CDR3 region has 15 residues. This chain's CDR3 is CASTISGGDQETQYF. CDR3 in DNA: TGCGCCAGCACGATTAGCGGGGGGGACCAAGAGACCCAGTACTTC.

This chain connects TRBV19 to TRBJ2-6; D not resolved. The germline V gene has CDR1 LNHDA and CDR2 SQIVND (reference sequence). V was clipped by 6 bases and J by 0 bases, with 6 bases between them. CDR3 length: 14 residues. CDR3 residues: CASSPLSGANVLTF. The CDR3 DNA follows: TGTGCCAGTAGCCCGCTCTCTGGGGCCAACGTCCTGACTTTC. Full variable domain (outside the CDR3, taken from reference TRBV19 and TRBJ2-6): DGGITQSPKYLFRKEGQNVTLSCEQNLNHDAMYWYRQDPGQGLRLIYYSQIVNDFQKGDIAEGYSVSREKKESFPLTVTSAQKNPTAFYLCASSPLSGANVLTFGAGSRLTVL.

This clone has more than one count but fewer than ten. The rearrangement links TRBV7-2 to TRBJ2-3, with TRBD2 as a possible D gene (5 bases). V was cut by 2 bases and J by 5 bases, with 8 bases left in between. The germline gives CDR1 SGHTA, CDR2 FQGNSA. This CDR3 region has 13 residues. The CDR3 reads CASSLTSIDTQYF. CDR3 in DNA: TGTGCCAGCAGCTTAACTAGTATAGATACGCAGTATTTT. The variable domain in full, with the rest retrieved from reference TRBV7-2 and TRBJ2-3, is GAGVSQSPSNKVTEKGKDVELRCDPISGHTALYWYRQSLGQGLEFLIYFQGNSAPDKSGLPSDRFSAERTGGSVSTLTIQRTQQEDSAVYLCASSLTSIDTQYFGPGTRLTVL.